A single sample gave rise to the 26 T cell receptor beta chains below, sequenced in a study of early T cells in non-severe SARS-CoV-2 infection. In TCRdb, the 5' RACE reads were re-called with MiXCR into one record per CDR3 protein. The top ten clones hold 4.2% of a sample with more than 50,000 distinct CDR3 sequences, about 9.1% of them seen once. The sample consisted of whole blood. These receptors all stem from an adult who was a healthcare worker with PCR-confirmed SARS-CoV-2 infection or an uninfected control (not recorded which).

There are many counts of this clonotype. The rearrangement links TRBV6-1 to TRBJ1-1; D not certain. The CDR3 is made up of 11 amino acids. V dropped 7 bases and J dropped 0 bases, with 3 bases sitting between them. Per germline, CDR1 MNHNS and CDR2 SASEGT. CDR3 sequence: CASILNTEAFF. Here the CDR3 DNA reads TGTGCCAGCATTCTGAACACTGAAGCTTTCTTT.

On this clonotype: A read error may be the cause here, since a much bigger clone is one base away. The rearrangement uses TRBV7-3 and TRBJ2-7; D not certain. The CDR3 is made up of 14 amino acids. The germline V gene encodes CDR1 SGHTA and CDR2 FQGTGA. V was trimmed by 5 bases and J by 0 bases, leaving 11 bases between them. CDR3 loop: CASSAQAASYEQYF. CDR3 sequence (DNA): TGTGCCAGCAGCGCGCAAGCCGCCTCCTACGAGCAGTACTTC.

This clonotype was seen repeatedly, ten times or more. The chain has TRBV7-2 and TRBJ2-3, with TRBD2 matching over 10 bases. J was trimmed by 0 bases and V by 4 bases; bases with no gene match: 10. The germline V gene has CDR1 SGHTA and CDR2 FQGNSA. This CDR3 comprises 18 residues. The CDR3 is CASSSLPRTSGSTDTQYF. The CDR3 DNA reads TGTGCCAGCAGCTCACTCCCTAGGACTAGCGGAAGCACAGATACGCAGTATTTT.

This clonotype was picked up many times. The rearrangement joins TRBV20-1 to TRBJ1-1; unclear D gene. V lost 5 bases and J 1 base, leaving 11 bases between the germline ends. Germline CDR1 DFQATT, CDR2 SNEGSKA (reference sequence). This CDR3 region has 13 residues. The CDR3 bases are TGCAGTGCTGTCAGTGATACGAACACTGAAGCTTTCTTT. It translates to CSAVSDTNTEAFF.

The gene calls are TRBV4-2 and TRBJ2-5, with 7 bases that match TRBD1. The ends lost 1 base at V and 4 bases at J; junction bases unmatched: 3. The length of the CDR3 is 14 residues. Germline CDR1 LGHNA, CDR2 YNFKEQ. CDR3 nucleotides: TGTGCCAGCAGCCAAGGACAGGGCGGAGAGACCCAGTACTTC. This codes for CASSQGQGGETQYF.

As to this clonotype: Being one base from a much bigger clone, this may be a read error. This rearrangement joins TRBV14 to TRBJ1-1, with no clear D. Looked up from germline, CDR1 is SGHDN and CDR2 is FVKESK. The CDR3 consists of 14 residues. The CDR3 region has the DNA TGTGCCAGCAACCAAGTTCTAGGGAACGCTGAAGCTTTCTTT. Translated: CASNQVLGNAEAFF.

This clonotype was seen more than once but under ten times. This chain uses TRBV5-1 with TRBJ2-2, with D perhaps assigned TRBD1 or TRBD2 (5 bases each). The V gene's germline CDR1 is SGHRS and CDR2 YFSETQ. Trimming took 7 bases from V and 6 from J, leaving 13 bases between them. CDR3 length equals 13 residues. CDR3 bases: TGCGCCAGCGGGACCTCTCCCTCCGGGGAGCTGTTTTTT. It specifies CASGTSPSGELFF.

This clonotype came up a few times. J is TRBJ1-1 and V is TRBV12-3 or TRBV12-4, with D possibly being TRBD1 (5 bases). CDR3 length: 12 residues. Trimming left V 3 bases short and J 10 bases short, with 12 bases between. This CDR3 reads CASSFRTGGAFF. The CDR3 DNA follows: TGTGCCAGCAGTTTTAGGACGGGGGGAGCTTTCTTT.

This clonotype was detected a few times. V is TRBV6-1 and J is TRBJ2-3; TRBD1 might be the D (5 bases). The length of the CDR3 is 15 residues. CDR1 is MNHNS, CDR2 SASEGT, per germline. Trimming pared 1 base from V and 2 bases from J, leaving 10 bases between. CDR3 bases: TGTGCCAGCAGTGAAGGGGGCGCAGCCACAGATACGCAGTATTTT. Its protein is CASSEGGAATDTQYF.

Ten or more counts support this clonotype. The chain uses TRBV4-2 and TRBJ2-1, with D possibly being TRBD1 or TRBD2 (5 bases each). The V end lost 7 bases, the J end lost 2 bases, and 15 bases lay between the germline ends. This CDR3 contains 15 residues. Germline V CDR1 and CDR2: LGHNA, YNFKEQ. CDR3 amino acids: CASTRSGDAYNEQFF. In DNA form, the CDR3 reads TGTGCCAGCACCCGCTCCGGGGACGCCTACAATGAGCAGTTCTTC.

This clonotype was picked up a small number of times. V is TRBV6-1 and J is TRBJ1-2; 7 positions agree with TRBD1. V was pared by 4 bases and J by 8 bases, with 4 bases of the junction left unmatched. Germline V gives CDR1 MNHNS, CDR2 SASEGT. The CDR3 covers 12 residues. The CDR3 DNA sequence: TGTGCCAGCAGTGGTGACAGGGCCGGCTACACCTTC. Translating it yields CASSGDRAGYTF.

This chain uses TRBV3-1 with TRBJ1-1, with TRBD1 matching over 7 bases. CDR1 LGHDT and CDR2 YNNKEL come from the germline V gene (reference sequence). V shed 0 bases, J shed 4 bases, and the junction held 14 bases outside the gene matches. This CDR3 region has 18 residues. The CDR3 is CASSQDHPGQVIGTEAFF. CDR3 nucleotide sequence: TGTGCCAGCAGCCAAGATCACCCCGGACAGGTAATCGGCACTGAAGCTTTCTTT.

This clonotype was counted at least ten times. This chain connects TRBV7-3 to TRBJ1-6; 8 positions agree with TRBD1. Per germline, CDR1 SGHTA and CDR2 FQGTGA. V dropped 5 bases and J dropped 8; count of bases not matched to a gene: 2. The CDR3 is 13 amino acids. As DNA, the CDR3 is TGTGCCAGCAGCGTGGACAGGGATTCACCCCTCCACTTT. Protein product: CASSVDRDSPLHF.

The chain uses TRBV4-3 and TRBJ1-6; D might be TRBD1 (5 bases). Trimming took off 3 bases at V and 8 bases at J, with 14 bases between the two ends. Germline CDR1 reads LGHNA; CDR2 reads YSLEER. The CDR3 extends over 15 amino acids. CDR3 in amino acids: CASSHEDSQYSPLHF. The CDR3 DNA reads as TGCGCCAGCAGCCACGAAGACAGTCAGTATTCACCCCTCCACTTT.

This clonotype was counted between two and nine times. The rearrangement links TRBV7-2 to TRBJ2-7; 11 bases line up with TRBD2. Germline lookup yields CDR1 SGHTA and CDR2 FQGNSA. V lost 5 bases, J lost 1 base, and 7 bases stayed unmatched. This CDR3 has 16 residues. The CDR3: CASSITGTSGSYEQYF. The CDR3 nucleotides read TGTGCCAGCAGCATAACCGGGACTAGCGGTTCCTACGAGCAGTACTTC.

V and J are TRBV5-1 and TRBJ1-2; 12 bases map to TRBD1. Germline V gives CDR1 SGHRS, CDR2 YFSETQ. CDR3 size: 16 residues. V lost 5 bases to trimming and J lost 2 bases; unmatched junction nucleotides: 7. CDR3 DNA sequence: TGCGCCAGCAGAAAGGGACAGGGGGCATCGAACTATGGCTACACCTTC. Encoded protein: CASRKGQGASNYGYTF.

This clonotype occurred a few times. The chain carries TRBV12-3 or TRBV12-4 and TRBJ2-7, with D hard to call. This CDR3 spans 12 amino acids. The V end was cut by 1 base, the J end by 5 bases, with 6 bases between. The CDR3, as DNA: TGTGCCAGCAGTTTAGGGGTCCACGAGCAGTACTTC. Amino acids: CASSLGVHEQYF.

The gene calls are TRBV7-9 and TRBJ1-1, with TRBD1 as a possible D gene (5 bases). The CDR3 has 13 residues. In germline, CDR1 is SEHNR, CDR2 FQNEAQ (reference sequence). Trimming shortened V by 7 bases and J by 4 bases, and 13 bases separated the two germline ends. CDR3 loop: CASTVTGGTEAFF. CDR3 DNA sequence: TGTGCCAGCACCGTCACGGGGGGCACTGAAGCTTTCTTT.

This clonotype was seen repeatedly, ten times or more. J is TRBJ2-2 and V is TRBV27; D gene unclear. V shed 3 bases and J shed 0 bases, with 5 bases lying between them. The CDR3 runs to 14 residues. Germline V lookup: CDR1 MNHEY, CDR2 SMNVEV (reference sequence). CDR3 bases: TGTGCCAGCAGTTTTCTCGCGAACACCGGGGAGCTGTTTTTT. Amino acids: CASSFLANTGELFF.

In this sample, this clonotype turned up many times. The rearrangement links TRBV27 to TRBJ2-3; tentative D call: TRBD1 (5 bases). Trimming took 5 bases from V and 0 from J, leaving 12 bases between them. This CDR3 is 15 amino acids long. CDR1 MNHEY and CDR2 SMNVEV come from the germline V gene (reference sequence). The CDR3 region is CASSPQDTSTDTQYF. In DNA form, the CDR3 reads TGTGCCAGCAGTCCCCAGGACACTAGCACAGATACGCAGTATTTT.

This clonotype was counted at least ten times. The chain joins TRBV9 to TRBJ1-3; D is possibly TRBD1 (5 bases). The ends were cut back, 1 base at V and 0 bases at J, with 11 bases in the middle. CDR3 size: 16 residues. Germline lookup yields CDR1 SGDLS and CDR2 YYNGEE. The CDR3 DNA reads TGTGCCAGCAGCGTACTTCCAGGGTTCTCTGGAAACACCATATATTTT. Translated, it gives CASSVLPGFSGNTIYF.

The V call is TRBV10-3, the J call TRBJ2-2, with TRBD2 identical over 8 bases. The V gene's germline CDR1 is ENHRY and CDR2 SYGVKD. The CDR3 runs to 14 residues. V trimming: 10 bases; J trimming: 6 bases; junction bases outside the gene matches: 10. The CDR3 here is CATYGAGDAGELFF. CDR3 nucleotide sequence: TGTGCCACCTACGGAGCGGGAGATGCCGGGGAGCTGTTTTTT.

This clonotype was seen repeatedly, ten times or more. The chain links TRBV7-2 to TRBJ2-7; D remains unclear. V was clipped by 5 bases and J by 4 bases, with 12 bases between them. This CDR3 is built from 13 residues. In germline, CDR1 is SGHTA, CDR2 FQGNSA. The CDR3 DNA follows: TGTGCCAGCAGCCCAGCGATCGGGTACGAGCAGTACTTC. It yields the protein CASSPAIGYEQYF.

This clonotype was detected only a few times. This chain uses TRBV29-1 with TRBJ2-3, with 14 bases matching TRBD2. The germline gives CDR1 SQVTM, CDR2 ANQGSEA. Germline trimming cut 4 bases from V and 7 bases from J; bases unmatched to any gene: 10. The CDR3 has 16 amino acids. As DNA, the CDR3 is TGCAGCGTTGGGCCCCGACTAGCGGGGGGGGGAAATACGCAGTATTTT. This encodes CSVGPRLAGGGNTQYF.

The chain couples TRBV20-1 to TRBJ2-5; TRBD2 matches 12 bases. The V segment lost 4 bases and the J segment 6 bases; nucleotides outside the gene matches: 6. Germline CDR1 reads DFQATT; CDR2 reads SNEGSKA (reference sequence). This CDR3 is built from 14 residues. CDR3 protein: CSATLAGGAKTQYF. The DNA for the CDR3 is TGCAGTGCTACGCTAGCGGGAGGGGCTAAGACCCAGTACTTC.

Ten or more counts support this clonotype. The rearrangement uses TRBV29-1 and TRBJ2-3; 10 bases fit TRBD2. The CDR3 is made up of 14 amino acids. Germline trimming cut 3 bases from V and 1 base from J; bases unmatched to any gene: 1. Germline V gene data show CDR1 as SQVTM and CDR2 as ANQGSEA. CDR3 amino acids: CSVDLAGGTDTQYF. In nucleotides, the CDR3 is TGCAGCGTTGACCTAGCGGGAGGCACAGATACGCAGTATTTT.